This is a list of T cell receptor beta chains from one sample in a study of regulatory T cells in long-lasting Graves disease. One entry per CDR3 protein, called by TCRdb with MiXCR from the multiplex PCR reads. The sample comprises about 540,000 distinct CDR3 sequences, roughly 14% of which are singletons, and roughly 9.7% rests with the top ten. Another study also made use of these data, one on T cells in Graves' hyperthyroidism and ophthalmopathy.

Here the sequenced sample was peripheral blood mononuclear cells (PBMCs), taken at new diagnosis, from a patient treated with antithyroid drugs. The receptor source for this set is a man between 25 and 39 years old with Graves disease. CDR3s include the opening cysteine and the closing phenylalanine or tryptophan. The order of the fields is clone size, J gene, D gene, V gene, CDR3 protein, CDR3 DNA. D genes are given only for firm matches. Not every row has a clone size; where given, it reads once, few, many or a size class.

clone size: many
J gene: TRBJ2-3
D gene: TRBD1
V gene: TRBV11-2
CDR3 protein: CASSFSFGQGPTDTQYF
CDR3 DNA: TGTGCCAGCAGCTTTTCCTTTGGACAGGGGCCGACAGATACGCAGTATTTT

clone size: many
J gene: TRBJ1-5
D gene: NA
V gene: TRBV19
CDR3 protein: CASSISTGIYQPQHF
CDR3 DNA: TGTGCCAGTAGTATCTCCACAGGGATTTATCAGCCCCAGCATTTT

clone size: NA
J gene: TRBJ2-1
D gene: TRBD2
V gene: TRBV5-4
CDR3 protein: CASSFSLAGASEQFF
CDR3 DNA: TGTGCCAGCAGCTTTTCTCTAGCGGGAGCCTCGGAGCAGTTCTTC

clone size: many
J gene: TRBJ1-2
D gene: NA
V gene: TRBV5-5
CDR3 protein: CASSLVQGPSYGYTF
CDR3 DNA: TGTGCCAGCAGCTTGGTTCAGGGGCCTAGCTATGGCTACACCTTC

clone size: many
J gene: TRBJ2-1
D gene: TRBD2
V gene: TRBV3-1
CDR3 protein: CASSRETSGLTYNEQFF
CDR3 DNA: TGTGCCAGCAGCCGGGAGACTAGCGGGTTGACTTACAATGAGCAGTTCTTC

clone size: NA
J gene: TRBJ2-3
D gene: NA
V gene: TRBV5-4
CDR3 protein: CASSLYSSDTQYF
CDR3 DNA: TGTGCCAGCAGCTTGTACAGTTCAGATACGCAGTATTTT

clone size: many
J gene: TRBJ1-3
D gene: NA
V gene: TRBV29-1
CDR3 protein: CSVVVQRSGNTIYF
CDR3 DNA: TGCAGCGTTGTCGTCCAGCGCTCTGGAAACACCATATATTTT

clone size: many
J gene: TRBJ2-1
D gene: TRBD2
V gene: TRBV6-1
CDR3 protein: CASTPGLGSYNEQFF
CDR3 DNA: TGTGCCAGCACCCCGGGACTAGGGTCCTACAATGAGCAGTTCTTC

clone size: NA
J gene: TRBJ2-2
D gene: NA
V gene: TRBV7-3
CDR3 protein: CASSQVTAGELFF
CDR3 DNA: TGTGCCAGCAGCCAAGTGACGGCCGGGGAGCTGTTTTTT

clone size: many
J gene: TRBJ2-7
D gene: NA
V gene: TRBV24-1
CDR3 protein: CATSESGTIYEQYF
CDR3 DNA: TGTGCCACCAGTGAGTCCGGGACAATCTACGAGCAGTACTTC

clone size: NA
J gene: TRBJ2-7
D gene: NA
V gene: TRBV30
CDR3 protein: CAWNQGSGYEQYF
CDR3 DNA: TGTGCCTGGAACCAGGGTAGCGGCTACGAGCAGTACTTC

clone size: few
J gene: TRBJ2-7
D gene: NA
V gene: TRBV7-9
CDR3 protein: CASSLGIGQTYEQYF
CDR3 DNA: TGTGCCAGCAGCTTAGGAATTGGACAAACCTACGAGCAGTACTTC

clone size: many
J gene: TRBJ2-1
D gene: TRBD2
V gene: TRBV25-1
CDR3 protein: CASSGAGGGNEQFF
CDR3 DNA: TGTGCCAGCAGTGGGGCGGGGGGGGGAAATGAGCAGTTCTTC

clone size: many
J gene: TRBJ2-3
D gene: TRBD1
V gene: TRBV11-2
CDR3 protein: CASSSKGGQGPTDTQYF
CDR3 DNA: TGTGCCAGCAGCTCAAAGGGGGGACAGGGGCCCACAGATACGCAGTATTTT

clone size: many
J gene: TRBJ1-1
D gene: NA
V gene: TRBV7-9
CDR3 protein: CASSLRWDEAFF
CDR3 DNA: TGTGCCAGCAGCTTAAGGTGGGATGAAGCTTTCTTT

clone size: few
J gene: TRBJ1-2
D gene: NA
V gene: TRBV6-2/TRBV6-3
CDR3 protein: CASSGDAANYGYTF
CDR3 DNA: TGTGCCAGCAGTGGAGACGCAGCCAACTATGGCTACACCTTC

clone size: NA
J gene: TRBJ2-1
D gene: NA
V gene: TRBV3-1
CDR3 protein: CASSQGGLGQFF
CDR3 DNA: TGTGCCAGCAGCCAAGGGGGTTTGGGGCAGTTCTTC

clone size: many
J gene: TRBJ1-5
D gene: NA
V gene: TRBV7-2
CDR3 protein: CASSLVGDSNQPQHF
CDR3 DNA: TGTGCCAGCAGCTTAGTTGGTGATAGCAATCAGCCCCAGCATTTT

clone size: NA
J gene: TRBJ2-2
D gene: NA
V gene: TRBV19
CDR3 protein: CASRTITYTGELFF
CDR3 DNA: TGTGCCAGTAGAACCATCACCTACACCGGGGAGCTGTTTTTT

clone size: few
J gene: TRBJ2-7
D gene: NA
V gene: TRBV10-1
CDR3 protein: CASSFTEGGEQYF
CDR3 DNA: TGCGCCAGCAGCTTTACGGAGGGGGGCGAGCAGTACTTC

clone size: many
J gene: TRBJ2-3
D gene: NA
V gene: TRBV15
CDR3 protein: CATSKGQADTQYF
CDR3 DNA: TGTGCCACCAGCAAGGGACAAGCAGATACGCAGTATTTT

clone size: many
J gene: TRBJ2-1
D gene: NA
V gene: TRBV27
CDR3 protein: CASSTLTYVTRQQFF
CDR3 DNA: TGTGCCAGCAGTACTCTGACTTACGTCACGCGTCAGCAGTTCTTC

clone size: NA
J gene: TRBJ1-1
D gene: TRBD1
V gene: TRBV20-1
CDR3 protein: CSANDREPEAFF
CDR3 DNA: TGCAGTGCAAATGACAGGGAGCCTGAAGCTTTCTTT

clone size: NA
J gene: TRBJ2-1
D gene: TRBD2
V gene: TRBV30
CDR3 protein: CAWSPAGLAGTYNEQFF
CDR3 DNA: TGTGCCTGGAGCCCCGCCGGACTAGCGGGCACCTACAATGAGCAGTTCTTC

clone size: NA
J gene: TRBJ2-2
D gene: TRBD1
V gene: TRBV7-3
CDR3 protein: CASSLGQGITGELFF
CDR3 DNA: TGTGCCAGCAGCTTGGGACAGGGGATTACCGGGGAGCTGTTTTTT

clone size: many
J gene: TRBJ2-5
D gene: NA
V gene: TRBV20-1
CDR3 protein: CSARVGETQYF
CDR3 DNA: TGCAGTGCTAGAGTCGGCGAGACCCAGTACTTC

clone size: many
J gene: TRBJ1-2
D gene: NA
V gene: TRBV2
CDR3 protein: CASLGEPYHGYTF
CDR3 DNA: TGTGCCAGCCTCGGCGAACCATACCATGGCTACACCTTC

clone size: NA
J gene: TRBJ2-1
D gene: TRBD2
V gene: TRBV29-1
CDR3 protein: CSVERSSGVYNEQFF
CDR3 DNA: TGCAGCGTTGAAAGGTCTAGCGGGGTATACAATGAGCAGTTCTTC